This T cell receptor beta chain was recovered during a study of cytomegalovirus exposure and HLA in healthy donors. Overall study: Around 83% of 398 genotyped donors fell in the Caucasian-associated ancestry cluster. Study-wide points: Analyzed later, association rates of TCRs varied across HLA loci, with DRB1 most and HLA-C fewest.

CDR1 MDHEN and CDR2 SYDVKM come from the germline V gene. This CDR3 contains 15 residues. Trimming removed 5 bases at V and 10 bases at J, with 23 bases between. As to this clone: Antigen specificity is unknown.

13 Jbeta primers and 60 Vbeta primers were used for the PCR. Libraries were prepared by immunoSEQ multiplex PCR; TCRdb keeps only in-frame clonotypes and omits some of them. Of 150,000 to 200,000 clones in the sample, roughly four fifths are singletons; the top ten hold about 1%. The source material was PBMCs. This sequence was found in a woman aged 40 to 50 in good health and CMV-seronegative. This chain connects TRBV28 to TRBJ1-2; possible D gene TRBD1, 6 bases. This CDR3 reads CASSTTRRGAVVYTF. The CDR3 nucleotides are TGTGCCAGCAGTACCACCCGACGGGGGGCGGTGGTCTACACCTTC.